Following are 30 T cell receptor beta chains from one sample sequenced in a study of T cell repertoires in cytomegalovirus infection. TCRdb analysed the reads with MiXCR anew, one entry per CDR3 protein. The sample consists of 400,000 or so distinct CDR3 sequences, roughly 30% of them appearing once. The source material was PBMCs. These receptors were obtained from a human donor in good health (CMV status not recorded). Some clones in this sample may be carry-over from other donors' samples.

This chain connects TRBV19 to TRBJ2-1; D is uncertain. V was shortened by 11 bases and J by 7 bases, with 15 bases between the two germline ends. Germline-derived CDR1 and CDR2 are LNHDA and SQIVND (reference sequence). This CDR3 contains 12 residues. The CDR3 region has the DNA TGTGCCGCTGGTCGGCAACTGAATGAGCAGTTCTTC. Protein product: CAAGRQLNEQFF.

On this clonotype: One junction end does not reproduce the germline sequence, and a read error may be involved. The V call is TRBV7-8, the J call TRBJ2-6, with D tentatively TRBD2 (5 bases). The CDR3 length is 21 residues. Germline assignment: CDR1 SGHVS and CDR2 FQNEAQ. The CDR3 sequence is CVSSVAFDFFQRPSAANGLTF. The CDR3 region has the DNA TGTGTCAGCAGCGTAGCGTTTGACTTCTTTCAGAGGCCCTCTGCGGCCAACGGCCTGACTTTC.

The chain couples TRBV27 to TRBJ2-4; D perhaps matches TRBD1 (5 bases). Germline V gene lookup returns CDR1 MNHEY and CDR2 SMNVEV (reference sequence). CDR3 length: 14 residues. V lost 0 bases and J lost 8, with 11 bases in between. The CDR3 protein is CASSLSRGWDIQYF. The CDR3, as DNA: TGTGCCAGCAGTTTATCAAGGGGTTGGGACATTCAGTACTTC.

About this clonotype itself: A much bigger clone sits one base away, suggesting this may be a read error. This sequence joins TRBV7-8 and TRBJ1-5; D ambiguous. Germline assignment: CDR1 SGHVS and CDR2 FQNEAQ. This CDR3 region has 15 residues. CDR3 sequence: CASSLRDYSNQPQPF. For the CDR3, the DNA is TGTGCCAGCAGCTTGAGGGATTATAGCAATCAGCCCCAGCCTTTT. The full variable domain, rest sourced from reference TRBV7-8 and TRBJ1-5, is GAGVSQSPRYKVAKRGQDVALRCDPISGHVSLFWYQQALGQGPEFLTYFQNEAQLDKSGLPSDRFFAERPEGSVSTLKIQRTQQEDSAVYLCASSLRDYSNQPQPFGDGTRLSIL.

The genes are TRBV7-6 and TRBJ1-1; D might be TRBD1 (5 bases). The germline CDR1 and CDR2 sequences are SGHVS and FNYEAQ. This CDR3 is 16 amino acids long. V dropped 2 bases and J dropped 5 bases, with 18 bases sitting between them. The CDR3 nucleotides read TGTGCCAGCAGCTTATATCCCCGAGAGGGGAGAACTGAAGCTTTCTTT. This codes for CASSLYPREGRTEAFF.

V is TRBV5-1 and J is TRBJ2-3; D is perhaps TRBD1 or TRBD2 (6 bases each). The V gene's germline CDR1 is SGHRS and CDR2 YFSETQ. Trimming removed 3 bases at V and 2 bases at J, with 10 bases between. The CDR3 length is 14 residues. The CDR3 nucleotides read TGCGCCAGCAGCTGGGGGGCGGACACAGATACGCAGTATTTT. It codes for CASSWGADTDTQYF.

This clonotype was found a few times. CDR3 nucleotide sequence: TGTGCCAGCAGCCCACCTGCGACAGGGCTGGCCGGGGAGCTGTTTTTT. Translation: CASSPPATGLAGELFF. The chain recombines TRBV7-9 with TRBJ2-2; TRBD1 matches 7 bases. V trimming: 5 bases; J trimming: 6 bases; junction bases outside the gene matches: 12. Germline V gene lookup returns CDR1 SEHNR and CDR2 FQNEAQ (reference sequence). The CDR3 loop spans 16 amino acids.

V is TRBV7-3 and J is TRBJ2-5; 7 bases are a match to TRBD2. CDR1 is SGHTA, CDR2 FQGTGA, per germline. This CDR3 has 12 residues. J gave up 5 bases and V 10 bases, and 7 bases lay outside the gene matches. CDR3 nucleotides: TGTGCCACCTGGGAGGGAGGGGAGACCCAGTACTTC. Translating it yields CATWEGGETQYF.

This clonotype was counted only a few times. The chain uses TRBV14 and TRBJ2-6, with D unclear. The CDR3 totals 19 residues. Between the trimmed V and J ends, which lost 0 bases and 3 bases, there was a span of 18 bases. Per the germline V gene, CDR1 is SGHDN and CDR2 is FVKESK. The CDR3 loop reads CASSQDPSLVPFGANVLTF. The CDR3 nucleotides read TGTGCCAGCAGCCAAGATCCGTCATTAGTACCTTTTGGGGCCAACGTCCTGACTTTC.

In its sample, this clonotype was seen a few times. CDR3 DNA sequence: TGTGCCAGCAGGCCGGGCCGCCCTTCCCATAATTCACCCCTCCACTTT. It yields the protein CASRPGRPSHNSPLHF. V and J are TRBV27 and TRBJ1-6; D gene unclear. The germline V gene has CDR1 MNHEY and CDR2 SMNVEV (reference sequence). The CDR3 totals 16 residues. V lost 6 bases and J 5 bases, leaving 17 bases between the germline ends.

This clonotype was detected a few times. The genes are TRBV6-2 or TRBV6-3 and TRBJ1-6; D gene unclear. CDR3 length equals 15 residues. V was pared by 0 bases and J by 10 bases, with 13 bases between. Germline V gene data show CDR1 as MNHEY and CDR2 as SVGEGT. This CDR3 is CASSYSEAVGSPLHF. The CDR3, as DNA: TGTGCCAGCAGTTACTCGGAGGCTGTGGGATCACCCCTCCACTTT.

The chain carries TRBV15 and TRBJ2-5; D may correspond to TRBD1 or TRBD2 (5 bases each). The CDR3 runs 17 residues. V lost 4 bases, J lost 2 bases, and 20 bases lay in between. In germline, CDR1 is LNHNV, CDR2 YYDKDF (reference sequence). CDR3 sequence reads: CATSTFSTGTRQETQYF. Written as DNA, the CDR3 is TGTGCCACCAGCACTTTTTCCACCGGGACCCGACAAGAGACCCAGTACTTC.

The gene calls are TRBV23-1 and TRBJ2-5; D is unresolved. TRBV23-1 is an ORF, and what it does is uncertain. Trimming removed 2 bases at V and 2 bases at J, with 24 bases between. The CDR3 is 19 amino acids. This CDR3 reads CASSQGVKETTDPQETQYF. Written as DNA, the CDR3 is TGCGCCAGCAGTCAAGGAGTCAAGGAGACAACGGACCCTCAAGAGACCCAGTACTTC.

The chain has TRBV12-3 or TRBV12-4 and TRBJ2-5, with TRBD2 as a possible D gene (6 bases). This CDR3 has 15 residues. V shed 2 bases and J shed 4 bases, with 14 bases lying between them. DNA for the CDR3: TGTGCCAGCAGTTTACGCGCGCGGGGCCGAGAGACCCAGTACTTC. It is translated as CASSLRARGRETQYF.

This clonotype occurred a few times. The V call is TRBV7-9, the J call TRBJ2-1, with D possibly being TRBD2 (6 bases). Germline lookup yields CDR1 SEHNR and CDR2 FQNEAQ (reference sequence). The CDR3 totals 15 residues. V lost 4 bases to trimming and J lost 1 base, with 11 bases between them. The CDR3 DNA reads TGTGCCAGCAGCTCCGCTCTAGCGTCCTACAATGAGCAGTTCTTC. It specifies CASSSALASYNEQFF.

The chain recombines TRBV20-1 with TRBJ1-2; 7 bases map to TRBD1. CDR1 is DFQATT, CDR2 SNEGSKA, per germline (reference sequence). The CDR3 extends over 13 amino acids. Trimming took 1 base from V and 8 from J; bases not matched to a gene: 7. For the CDR3, the DNA is TGCAGTGCTAGAGCGGGGGACAGTCGCGGCTACACCTTC. Encoded protein: CSARAGDSRGYTF.

This clonotype showed up just a few times. The rearrangement links TRBV6-4 to TRBJ1-4; D perhaps matches TRBD1 (5 bases). There are 15 residues in the CDR3. Germline V gives CDR1 MRHNA, CDR2 SNTAGT. V dropped 0 bases and J dropped 3 bases, with 8 bases sitting between them. The CDR3 DNA reads TGTGCCAGCAGTGACTCTGGACAACCTAATGAAAAACTGTTTTTT. It codes for CASSDSGQPNEKLFF.

This chain links TRBV10-3 with TRBJ2-3; D gene ambiguous. CDR1 and CDR2 from the germline V gene are ENHRY and SYGVKD. CDR3 length: 14 residues. Trimming took off 3 bases at V and 2 bases at J, with 9 bases between the two ends. The CDR3 reads CAISDGVNTDTQYF. The DNA for the CDR3 is TGTGCCATCAGTGATGGGGTTAACACAGATACGCAGTATTTT.

This clonotype has a handful of counts. The V call is TRBV19, the J call TRBJ2-7; 9 nucleotides match TRBD2. Trimming removed 2 bases from V and 4 bases from J; junction bases left unmatched: 0. Germline-derived CDR1 and CDR2 are LNHDA and SQIVND (reference sequence). CDR3 size: 13 residues. CDR3 DNA: TGTGCCAGTAGTATAACTAGCGGGTACGAGCAGTACTTC. Protein product: CASSITSGYEQYF.

The chain uses TRBV6-6 and TRBJ1-1; 7 bases align to TRBD1. V lost 5 bases to trimming and J lost 10 bases; unmatched junction nucleotides: 16. This CDR3 has 15 amino acids. CDR1 and CDR2 (germline): MNHNY, SVGAGI (reference sequence). The CDR3 reads CASSQDRVASGVAFF. In nucleotides, the CDR3 is TGTGCCAGCAGTCAAGACAGGGTGGCTAGTGGGGTAGCTTTCTTT.

This clonotype was detected only a few times. V usage is TRBV11-2 and J usage is TRBJ2-5; the D gene could be TRBD1 or TRBD2 (5 bases each). V gave up 1 base and J gave up 4 bases, with 10 bases separating them. The length of the CDR3 is 14 residues. CDR1 SGHAT and CDR2 FQNNGV come from the germline V gene. CDR3 coding DNA: TGTGCCAGCAGCTTAGTAGGGGCGGGAGAGACCCAGTACTTC. Translating gives CASSLVGAGETQYF.

This clonotype appeared many times. The chain recombines TRBV7-2 with TRBJ1-2; 7 bases are shared with TRBD1. The CDR3 covers 14 residues. Germline trimming cut 3 bases from V and 4 bases from J; bases unmatched to any gene: 5. Germline assignment: CDR1 SGHTA and CDR2 FQGNSA. The CDR3 region is CASSLEGAGYGYTF. CDR3 DNA sequence: TGTGCCAGCAGCTTGGAGGGGGCGGGCTATGGCTACACCTTC.

About this clonotype itself: The CDR3 end shows no conserved phenylalanine or tryptophan, and so a read error is likely. The chain recombines TRBV19 with TRBJ1-5; weak D call: TRBD1 (5 bases). CDR3 length: 15 amino acids. Trimming pared 8 bases from V and 7 bases from J, leaving 21 bases between. Germline V lookup: CDR1 LNHDA, CDR2 SQIVND (reference sequence). CDR3 DNA: TGTGCCAGTGAGGTCGGCCAGGGATGGGAACAGCCCCAGCATCTT. Translation: CASEVGQGWEQPQHL.

In the case of this clonotype: A much more abundant neighbour one base away suggests this may be a read error. The chain uses TRBV7-2 and TRBJ1-2; a possible D gene is TRBD1 (5 bases). V lost 3 bases and J 2 bases, leaving 7 bases between the germline ends. This CDR3 region has 13 residues. CDR1 and CDR2 (germline): SGHTA, FQGNSA. CDR3 DNA sequence: TGTGCCAGCAGCTTCGACAGAAACTATGGCTACACCTTC. Translation gives CASSFDRNYGYTF.

Concerning this clonotype itself: It may be a read error: a sequence one base away is much more abundant. The J gene is TRBJ1-4, the V gene TRBV7-6, with D unclear. CDR1 SGHVS and CDR2 FNYEAQ come from the germline V gene. The CDR3 totals 12 residues. Trimming removed 1 base from V and 15 bases from J, with 12 bases in between. For the CDR3, the DNA is TGTGCCAGCAGCTTAGGAGATGAGGGAATGTTTTTT. This translates into CASSLGDEGMFF.

This clonotype was seen more than once but under ten times. At one of its ends the junction is not consistent with the germline gene, which may arise from a read error. The CDR3 here is CASSLSGRGLETQYF. The CDR3 nucleotides are TGTGCTAGCAGCTTAAGTGGCAGGGGGCTGGAGACCCAGTACTTC. The genes are TRBV7-6 and TRBJ2-5, with TRBD1 identical over 8 bases. Germline V gene sequence: CDR1 SGHVS, CDR2 FNYEAQ. The CDR3 sequence is 15 residues long.

This clonotype has just a few counts. The gene calls are TRBV20-1 and TRBJ1-5; D gene uncertain. The V gene lost 5 bases and the J gene lost 0 bases, with 14 bases spanning the gap. Looked up from germline, CDR1 is DFQATT and CDR2 is SNEGSKA (reference sequence). The CDR3 is 15 amino acids. CDR3 region: CSAAQRTYSNQPQHF. The CDR3 DNA sequence: TGCAGTGCTGCGCAGAGAACCTATAGCAATCAGCCCCAGCATTTT.

The V call is TRBV4-2, the J call TRBJ2-3; 7 positions match TRBD2. CDR1 and CDR2 from the germline V gene are LGHNA and YNFKEQ. The CDR3 sequence is 17 residues long. V lost 0 bases to trimming and J lost 2 bases; unmatched junction nucleotides: 8. The CDR3: CASSQERAGFPTDTQYF. DNA of the CDR3: TGTGCCAGCAGCCAAGAAAGAGCGGGGTTCCCCACAGATACGCAGTATTTT.

The V call is TRBV27, the J call TRBJ2-5; 7 bases match TRBD2. The CDR3 totals 14 residues. Germline trimming cut 5 bases from V and 2 bases from J; bases unmatched to any gene: 5. The germline CDR1 and CDR2 sequences are MNHEY and SMNVEV (reference sequence). CDR3 region: CASSPTGRQETQYF. CDR3 DNA: TGTGCCAGCAGTCCCACCGGGAGGCAAGAGACCCAGTACTTC.

This clonotype was detected ten times or more. The V gene is TRBV11-2, the J gene TRBJ2-3; D is uncertain. Deletions cut 10 bases from V and 0 bases from J, with 17 bases between. Per germline, CDR1 SGHAT and CDR2 FQNNGV. This CDR3 spans 15 amino acids. The CDR3 bases are TGTGCCATCCGGGTACAGTCGTCTAGCACAGATACGCAGTATTTT. It codes for CAIRVQSSSTDTQYF.